The clone carrying this T cell receptor (beta chain) has just a few counts. Its specificity is not known. Since the CDR3 does not end with the conserved phenylalanine or tryptophan, this likely comes from a read error. CDR1 is DFQATT and CDR2 is SNEGSKA in the germline V gene (reference sequence). CDR3 length: 13 amino acids. Trimming left V 5 bases short and J 0 bases short, with 10 bases between. The sample belongs to a study of molecular identifiers for immune sequencing clone quantification. Study-wide findings and caveats: More than 99% of effector molecules, versus under 1% of naive-cell molecules, belonged to clones above 20 RNA copies. Sizes of highly expanded clones could be underestimated through identical TCRs sharing a barcode. Investigators reportedly could detect spiked Jurkat TCR RNA from one cell among about a million naive cells.

TCRdb passed the PCR reads through MiXCR, listing each CDR3 protein once. The data hold 600,000 to 650,000 distinct CDR3 sequences, with less than 20% observed a single time. Each library that profiled naive CD8 cells came from approximately 20,000 to 1,000,000 sorted cells with 10%, 30% or 50% RNA. This rearrangement joins TRBV20-1 to TRBJ1-1; D perhaps matches TRBD1 (6 bases). Sequencing was done on a sample of naive CD8+ T cells from blood, with Jurkat cell RNA spiked in. Documented subset: FACS-sorted CD8+CD4-CCR7+CD45RA+ naive T cells. The sequence was obtained from a human donor in good health. Some libraries in this study had Jurkat cell RNA spiked in. This CDR3 reads CSAPGTMNTEAFC. The DNA of the CDR3 is TGCAGTGCTCCCGGGACAATGAACACTGAAGCTTTCTGT.